These T cell receptor beta chains were read from a single sample in a study of shared clonotypes between healthy human individuals. The repertoire was sequenced with immunoSEQ multiplex PCR; TCRdb's copy has only in-frame clones and lacks some. This sample has around 2.1 million clones; nearly 97% occur once, and the top ten carry approximately 0.13%. The specimen sequenced was naive CD4+ T cells sorted from blood. All receptors derive from a man between 18 and 29 years old in good health. The conserved cysteine and the conserved F or W are not part of the CDR3 here. D genes are given only for firm matches.

TRBV30	TRBJ1-6	-	AWSDRNSPLH
TRBV5-6	TRBJ1-1	-	ASSLQRTEAF
TRBV5-1	TRBJ1-1	TRBD1	ASSVQGENTEAF
TRBV29-1	TRBJ1-3	-	SVESRLTGNTIY
TRBV11-3	TRBJ2-5	TRBD2	ASSPGGSLQETQY
TRBV7-2	TRBJ1-6	TRBD1	ASSLGDRANSPLH
TRBV7-2	TRBJ1-5	TRBD1	ASSGDRAGQPQH
TRBV5-1	TRBJ2-4	TRBD2	ASSSDSGKKNIQY
TRBV11-2	TRBJ2-7	TRBD2	ASSLRPSGTSGSYEQY
TRBV6-5	TRBJ1-6	-	ASSYLTGSNSPLH
TRBV28	TRBJ2-3	TRBD2	ASSNSGVSTDTQY
TRBV30	TRBJ1-5	TRBD1	AWSVQPGQGDQPQH
TRBV6-1	TRBJ2-2	-	ASREGGAGELF
TRBV28	TRBJ2-7	TRBD1	ASRGTATYEQY
TRBV30	TRBJ1-6	-	AWRVRGSEVYSPLH
TRBV5-1	TRBJ1-4	-	ASSLGEKLF
TRBV10-3	TRBJ1-3	-	AMGGSGNTIY
TRBV30	TRBJ1-5	-	AWSPGTPNQPQH
TRBV5-6	TRBJ2-7	TRBD2	ASSPGTSGRVAYEQY
TRBV7-2	TRBJ2-2	-	ASSLGGNTGELF
TRBV2	TRBJ2-7	-	ASSGQGIGEQY
TRBV2	TRBJ2-4	TRBD1	ASSADRENIQY
TRBV18	TRBJ1-1	-	ASSQGEVTEAF
TRBV10-1	TRBJ2-5	-	ASSETRGETQY
TRBV4-3	TRBJ2-3	-	ASSQGPGGADTQY
TRBV6-1	TRBJ2-1	-	ASTPQVIYNEQF
TRBV5-1	TRBJ1-1	-	ASSSRTGFSAEAF
TRBV10-1	TRBJ1-1	-	ASFFKGDETEAF
TRBV19	TRBJ1-1	-	ASSIPRQNTEAF
TRBV5-6	TRBJ1-2	TRBD1	ASGNNRGGYGYT
TRBV19	TRBJ1-5	-	ASSKERQPQH
TRBV4-1	TRBJ1-6	TRBD1	ASSRDGNPAGTGLFSPLH
TRBV11-3	TRBJ2-3	-	ASSFGSSTDTQY
TRBV7-8	TRBJ1-1	-	ASSLVDTTTEAF
TRBV28	TRBJ2-3	TRBD2	ASRGGGLKTDTQY
TRBV5-1	TRBJ2-5	TRBD2	ASSLGGTSGETQY
TRBV5-8	TRBJ1-5	-	ASSLGTSNQPQH
TRBV4-1	TRBJ2-6	-	ASSQGRARGAGANVLT
TRBV2	TRBJ2-7	TRBD2	ASSEREGYEQY
TRBV28	TRBJ2-7	-	ASRGGYEQY
TRBV6-4	TRBJ2-2	-	ASSSNTGELF
TRBV7-9	TRBJ1-6	TRBD1	ASSLVGQGNSPLH